Listed below are T cell receptor beta chains from one sample, sequenced in a study of T cell clonotyping in hematopoietic cell transplantation. The repertoire was sequenced with immunoSEQ multiplex PCR; TCRdb's copy has only in-frame clones and lacks some. The profile shows 50,000 or so clones, around 84% of them singletons. This sample comprised peripheral blood mononuclear cells, obtained before stem cell transplant. The receptors stem from a man aged 60 to 69 with myelodysplastic syndrome. Some clones in this sample may be carry-over from other donors' samples. The CDR3 runs from the conserved cysteine through the conserved F or W. The order of the fields is D gene, clone size, V gene, J gene, CDR3 protein, CDR3 DNA. D genes are given only for firm matches. Clone size is given for some rows only: seen once, a few or many times, or a class if the clone is expanded.

TRBD2,.,TRBV9,TRBJ2-5,CASSVGSGGGGTQYF,TGTGCCAGCAGCGTAGGAAGCGGGGGTGGAGGGACCCAGTACTTC
.,.,TRBV28,TRBJ1-1,CASTWTLNTEAFF,TGTGCCAGCACTTGGACGCTGAACACTGAAGCTTTCTTT
.,once,TRBV27,TRBJ1-6,CASSKYNSPLHF,TGTGCCAGCAGTAAATATAATTCACCCCTCCACTTT
.,.,TRBV7-9,TRBJ1-3,CASSLSNTIYF,TGTGCCAGCAGCTTATCAAACACCATATATTTT
.,.,TRBV7-9,TRBJ2-5,CASSPRRRASEEETQYF,TGTGCCAGCAGCCCCCGCCGGCGGGCTAGCGAGGAGGAGACCCAGTACTTC
.,.,TRBV5-1,TRBJ2-3,CASSLDAGAVTDTQYF,TGCGCCAGCAGCTTGGACGCGGGGGCCGTCACAGATACGCAGTATTTT
.,.,TRBV19,TRBJ1-5,CASSIARNQPQHF,TGTGCCAGTAGTATCGCGCGGAATCAGCCCCAGCATTTT
.,.,TRBV29-1,TRBJ2-3,CSVGGGQASTDTQYF,TGCAGCGTCGGCGGAGGACAAGCTAGCACAGATACGCAGTATTTT
TRBD2,.,TRBV27,TRBJ2-5,CASISRRGGRETQYF,TGTGCCAGCATTTCAAGGCGGGGAGGGCGCGAGACCCAGTACTTC
TRBD2,.,TRBV5-1,TRBJ2-7,CASSFEPAGGEQYF,TGCGCCAGCAGCTTCGAGCCGGCGGGGGGCGAGCAGTACTTC